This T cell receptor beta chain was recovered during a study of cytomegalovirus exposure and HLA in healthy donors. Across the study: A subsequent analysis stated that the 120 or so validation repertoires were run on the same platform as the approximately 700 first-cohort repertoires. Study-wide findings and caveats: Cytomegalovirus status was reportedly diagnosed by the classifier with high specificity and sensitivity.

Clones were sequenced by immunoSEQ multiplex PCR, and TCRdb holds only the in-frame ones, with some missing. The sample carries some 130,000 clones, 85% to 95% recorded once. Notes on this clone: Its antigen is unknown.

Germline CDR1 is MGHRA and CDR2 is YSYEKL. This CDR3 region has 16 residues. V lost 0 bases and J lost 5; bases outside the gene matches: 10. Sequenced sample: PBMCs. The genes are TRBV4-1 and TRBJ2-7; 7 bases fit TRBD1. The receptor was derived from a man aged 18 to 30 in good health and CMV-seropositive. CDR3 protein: CASSQEGPGGIHEQYF. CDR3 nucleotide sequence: TGCGCCAGCAGCCAAGAGGGGCCAGGGGGTATCCACGAGCAGTACTTC.